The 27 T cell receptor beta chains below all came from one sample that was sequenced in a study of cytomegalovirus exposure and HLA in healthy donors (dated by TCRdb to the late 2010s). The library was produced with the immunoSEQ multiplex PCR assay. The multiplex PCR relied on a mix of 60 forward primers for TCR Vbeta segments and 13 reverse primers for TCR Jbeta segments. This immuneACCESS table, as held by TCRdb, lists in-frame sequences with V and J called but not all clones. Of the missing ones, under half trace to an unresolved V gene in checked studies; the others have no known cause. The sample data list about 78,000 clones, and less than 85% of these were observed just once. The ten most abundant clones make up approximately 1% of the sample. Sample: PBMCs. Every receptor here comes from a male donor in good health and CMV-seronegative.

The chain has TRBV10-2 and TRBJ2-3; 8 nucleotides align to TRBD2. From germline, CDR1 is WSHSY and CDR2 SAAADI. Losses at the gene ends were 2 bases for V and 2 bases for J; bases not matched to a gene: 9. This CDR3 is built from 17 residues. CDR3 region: CASSEPPGAGDTDTQYF. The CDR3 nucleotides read TGCGCCAGCAGTGAGCCCCCCGGAGCGGGAGACACAGATACGCAGTATTTT.

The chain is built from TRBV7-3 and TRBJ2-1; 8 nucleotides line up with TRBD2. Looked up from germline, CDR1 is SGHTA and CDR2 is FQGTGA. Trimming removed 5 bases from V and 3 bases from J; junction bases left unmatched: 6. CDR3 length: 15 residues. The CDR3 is CASSQPGLGYNEQFF. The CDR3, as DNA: TGTGCCAGCAGCCAACCGGGACTAGGCTACAATGAGCAGTTCTTC. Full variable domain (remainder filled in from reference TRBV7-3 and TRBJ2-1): GAGVSQTPSNKVTEKGKYVELRCDPISGHTALYWYRQSLGQGPEFLIYFQGTGAADDSGLPNDRFFAVRPEGSVSTLKIQRTERGDSAVYLCASSQPGLGYNEQFFGPGTRLTVL.

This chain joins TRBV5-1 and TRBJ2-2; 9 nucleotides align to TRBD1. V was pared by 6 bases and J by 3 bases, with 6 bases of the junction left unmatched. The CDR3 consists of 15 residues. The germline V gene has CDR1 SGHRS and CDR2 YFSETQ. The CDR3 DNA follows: TGCGCCAGCAAGGGACAGGGCACCTACACCGGGGAGCTGTTTTTT. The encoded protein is CASKGQGTYTGELFF.

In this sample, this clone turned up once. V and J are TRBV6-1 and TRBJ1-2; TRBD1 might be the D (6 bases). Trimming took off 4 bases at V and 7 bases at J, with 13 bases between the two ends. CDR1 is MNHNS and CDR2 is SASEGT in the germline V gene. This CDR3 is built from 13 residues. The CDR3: CASSVDRFSGYTF. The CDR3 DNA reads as TGTGCCAGCAGTGTAGACAGGTTTAGTGGCTACACCTTC.

This chain's CDR3 is CATSRVGGINEQFF. Here the CDR3 DNA reads TGTGCCACCAGCAGAGTGGGCGGGATAAATGAGCAGTTCTTC. The chain couples TRBV15 to TRBJ2-1, with a possible D match to TRBD2 (6 bases). The CDR3 sequence is 14 residues long. Germline values: CDR1 LNHNV, CDR2 YYDKDF (reference sequence). Trimming cost V 1 base and J 7 bases, with 11 bases left between them.

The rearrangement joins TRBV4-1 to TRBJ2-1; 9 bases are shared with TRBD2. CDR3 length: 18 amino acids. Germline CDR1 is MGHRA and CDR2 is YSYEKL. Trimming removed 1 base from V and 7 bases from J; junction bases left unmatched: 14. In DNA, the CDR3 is TGCGCCAGCAGCCAAGGACCCCCTTTTCGCGGGAGGGGGAATGAGCAGTTCTTC. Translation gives CASSQGPPFRGRGNEQFF.

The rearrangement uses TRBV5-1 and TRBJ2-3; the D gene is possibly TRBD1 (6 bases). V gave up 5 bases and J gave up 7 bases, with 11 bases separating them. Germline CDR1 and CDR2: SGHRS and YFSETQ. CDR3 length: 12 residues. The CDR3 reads CASREDRYTQYF. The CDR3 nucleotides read TGCGCCAGCAGGGAGGACAGATATACGCAGTATTTT.

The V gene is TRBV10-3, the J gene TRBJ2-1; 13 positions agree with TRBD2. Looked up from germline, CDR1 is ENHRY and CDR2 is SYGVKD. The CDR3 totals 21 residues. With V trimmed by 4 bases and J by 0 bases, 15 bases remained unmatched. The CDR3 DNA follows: TGTGCCATCAGTGGTCCAAAGGGACTAGCGGGGACCCTCAGCTCCTACAATGAGCAGTTCTTC. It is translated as CAISGPKGLAGTLSSYNEQFF.

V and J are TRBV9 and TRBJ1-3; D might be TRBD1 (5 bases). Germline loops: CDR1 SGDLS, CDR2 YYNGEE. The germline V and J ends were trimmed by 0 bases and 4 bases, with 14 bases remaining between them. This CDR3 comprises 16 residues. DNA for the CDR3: TGTGCCAGCAGCGTAGTTCTGGAAGGGGCAGGAAACACCATATATTTT. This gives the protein CASSVVLEGAGNTIYF.

DNA of the CDR3: TGTGCCAGCAGCATCAGGGGGTTGGAGCAGTTCTTC. Its translation: CASSIRGLEQFF. The chain has TRBV5-6 and TRBJ2-1; 7 nucleotides match TRBD1. From germline, CDR1 is SGHDT and CDR2 YYEEEE. The junction had 5 bases not matched to a gene; V was cut back by 4 bases and J by 10 bases. The CDR3 spans 12 residues.

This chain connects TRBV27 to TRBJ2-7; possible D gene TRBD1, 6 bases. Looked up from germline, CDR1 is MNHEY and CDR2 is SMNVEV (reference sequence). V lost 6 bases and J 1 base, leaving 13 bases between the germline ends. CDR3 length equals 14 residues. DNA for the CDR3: TGTGCCAGCAGACCTCAAGGGACATCCTACGAGCAGTACTTC. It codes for CASRPQGTSYEQYF.

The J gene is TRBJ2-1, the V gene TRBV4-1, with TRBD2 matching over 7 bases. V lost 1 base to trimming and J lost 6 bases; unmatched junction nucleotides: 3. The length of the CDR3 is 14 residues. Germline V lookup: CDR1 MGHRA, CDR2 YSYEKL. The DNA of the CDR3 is TGCGCCAGCAGCCAAGGCGCTAGCGGCAATGAGCAGTTCTTC. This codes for CASSQGASGNEQFF.

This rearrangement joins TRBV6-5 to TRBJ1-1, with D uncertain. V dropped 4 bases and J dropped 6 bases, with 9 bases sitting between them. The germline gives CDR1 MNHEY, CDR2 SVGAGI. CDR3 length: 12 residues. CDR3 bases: TGTGCCAGCAGTTTACTCTTCTCTGAAGCTTTCTTT. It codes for CASSLLFSEAFF.

CDR3 nucleotide sequence: TGTGCCAGCAGAACGGGGACAGGGGTTATCTACGAGCAGTACTTC. Its protein is CASRTGTGVIYEQYF. V is TRBV6-6 and J is TRBJ2-7; 10 bases are shared with TRBD1. The ends lost 6 bases at V and 3 bases at J; junction bases unmatched: 8. The CDR3 is 15 amino acids. From germline, CDR1 is MNHNY and CDR2 SVGAGI (reference sequence).

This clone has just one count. The CDR3 DNA sequence: TGTGCCAGCAGCCAAGAAGCGGGGGGGCTATACAATGAGCAGTTCTTC. Translating it yields CASSQEAGGLYNEQFF. The gene calls are TRBV4-2 and TRBJ2-1; 10 bases align to TRBD2. The CDR3 length is 16 residues. J lost 4 bases, V lost 0 bases, and 3 bases had no gene match. Germline-derived CDR1 and CDR2 are LGHNA and YNFKEQ.

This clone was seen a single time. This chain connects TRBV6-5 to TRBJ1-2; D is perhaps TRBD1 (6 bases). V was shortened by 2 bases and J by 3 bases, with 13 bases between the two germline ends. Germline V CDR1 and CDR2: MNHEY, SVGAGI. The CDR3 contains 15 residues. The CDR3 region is CASSYADSQYYGYTF. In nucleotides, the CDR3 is TGTGCCAGCAGTTACGCGGACAGTCAGTACTATGGCTACACCTTC.

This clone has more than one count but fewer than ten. The CDR3 reads CASSLGRDGVGQYF. As DNA, the CDR3 is TGTGCCAGCAGTTTGGGGAGGGACGGGGTGGGCCAGTACTTC. The chain carries TRBV27 and TRBJ2-5; 7 nucleotides line up with TRBD2. The V gene's germline CDR1 is MNHEY and CDR2 SMNVEV (reference sequence). The CDR3 totals 14 residues. V trimming: 3 bases; J trimming: 10 bases; junction bases outside the gene matches: 11.

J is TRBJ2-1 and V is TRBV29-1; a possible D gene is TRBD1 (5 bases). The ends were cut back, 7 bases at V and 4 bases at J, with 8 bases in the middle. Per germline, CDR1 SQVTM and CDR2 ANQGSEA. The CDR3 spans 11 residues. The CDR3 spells CSATGYNEQFF. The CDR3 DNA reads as TGCAGCGCAACAGGTTACAATGAGCAGTTCTTC.

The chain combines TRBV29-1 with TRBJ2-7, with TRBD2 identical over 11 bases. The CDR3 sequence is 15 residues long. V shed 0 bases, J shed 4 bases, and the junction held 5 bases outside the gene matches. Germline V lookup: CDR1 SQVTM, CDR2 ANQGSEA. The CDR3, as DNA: TGCAGCGTTGAAGAGATGACTAGCGGGGTATACGAGCAGTACTTC. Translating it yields CSVEEMTSGVYEQYF.

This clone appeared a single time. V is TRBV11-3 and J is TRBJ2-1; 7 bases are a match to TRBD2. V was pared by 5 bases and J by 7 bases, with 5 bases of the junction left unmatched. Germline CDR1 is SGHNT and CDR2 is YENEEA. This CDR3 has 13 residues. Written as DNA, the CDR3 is TGTGCCAGCAGCCGCGGACTAGTTAATGAGCAGTTCTTC. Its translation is CASSRGLVNEQFF. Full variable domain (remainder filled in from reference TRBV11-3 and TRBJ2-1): EAGVVQSPRYKIIEKKQPVAFWCNPISGHNTLYWYLQNLGQGPELLIRYENEEAVDDSQLPKDRFSAERLKGVDSTLKIQPAELGDSAVYLCASSRGLVNEQFFGPGTRLTVL.

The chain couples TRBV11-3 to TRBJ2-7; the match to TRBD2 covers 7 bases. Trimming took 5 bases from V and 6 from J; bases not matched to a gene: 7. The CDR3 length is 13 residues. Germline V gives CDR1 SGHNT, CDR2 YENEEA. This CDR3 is CASSPWPGGEQYF. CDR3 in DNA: TGTGCCAGCAGCCCCTGGCCGGGGGGCGAGCAGTACTTC.

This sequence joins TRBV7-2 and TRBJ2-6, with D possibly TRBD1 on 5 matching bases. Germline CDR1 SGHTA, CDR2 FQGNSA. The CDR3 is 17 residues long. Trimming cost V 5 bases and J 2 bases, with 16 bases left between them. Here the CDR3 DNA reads TGTGCCAGCAGCCCATCAAACAGGTCCCCTGGGGCCAACGTCCTGACTTTC. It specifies CASSPSNRSPGANVLTF.

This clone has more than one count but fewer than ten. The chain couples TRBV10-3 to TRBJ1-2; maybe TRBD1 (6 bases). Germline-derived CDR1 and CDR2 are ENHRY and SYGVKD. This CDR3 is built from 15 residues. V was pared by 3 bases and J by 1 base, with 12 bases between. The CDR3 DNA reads TGTGCCATCAGTGATTCAGGGGCGTTTAACTATGGCTACACCTTC. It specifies CAISDSGAFNYGYTF.

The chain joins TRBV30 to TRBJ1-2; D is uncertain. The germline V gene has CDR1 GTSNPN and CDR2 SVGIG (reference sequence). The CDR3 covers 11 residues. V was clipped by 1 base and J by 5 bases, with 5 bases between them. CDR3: CAWSAGYGYTF. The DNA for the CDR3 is TGTGCCTGGAGTGCGGGGTATGGCTACACCTTC.

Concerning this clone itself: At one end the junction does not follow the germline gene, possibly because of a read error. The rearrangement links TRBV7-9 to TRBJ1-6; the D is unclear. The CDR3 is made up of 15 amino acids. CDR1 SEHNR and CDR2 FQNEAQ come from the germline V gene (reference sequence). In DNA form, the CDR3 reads TGTGCCAGCAGCTTAGCCCTCTCCTATAATTCACCCCTCAACTTT. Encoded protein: CASSLALSYNSPLNF.

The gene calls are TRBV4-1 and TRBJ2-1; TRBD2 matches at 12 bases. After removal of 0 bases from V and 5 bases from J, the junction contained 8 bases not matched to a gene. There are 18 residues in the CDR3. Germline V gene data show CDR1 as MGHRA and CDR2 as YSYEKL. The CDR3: CASSQDASGGARNNEQFF. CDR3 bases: TGCGCCAGCAGCCAAGACGCTAGCGGGGGGGCCAGGAACAATGAGCAGTTCTTC.

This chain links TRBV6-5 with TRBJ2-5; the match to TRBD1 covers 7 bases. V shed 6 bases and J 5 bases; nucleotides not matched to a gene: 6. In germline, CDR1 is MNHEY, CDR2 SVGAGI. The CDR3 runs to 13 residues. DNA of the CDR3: TGTGCCAGCAGGTCTACAGGGGAGGAGACCCAGTACTTC. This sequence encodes CASRSTGEETQYF.